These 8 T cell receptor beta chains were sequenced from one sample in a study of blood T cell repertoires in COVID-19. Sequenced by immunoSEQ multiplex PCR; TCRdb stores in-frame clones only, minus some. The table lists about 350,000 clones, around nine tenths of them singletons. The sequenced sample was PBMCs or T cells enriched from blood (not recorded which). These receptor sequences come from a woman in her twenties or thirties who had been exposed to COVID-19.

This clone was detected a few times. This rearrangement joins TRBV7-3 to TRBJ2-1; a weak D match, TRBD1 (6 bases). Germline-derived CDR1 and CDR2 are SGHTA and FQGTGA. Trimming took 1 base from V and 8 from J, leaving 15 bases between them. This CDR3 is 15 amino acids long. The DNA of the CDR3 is TGTGCCAGCAGCTTAAACCCAGGGGCGGGCGATGAGCAGTTCTTC. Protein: CASSLNPGAGDEQFF.

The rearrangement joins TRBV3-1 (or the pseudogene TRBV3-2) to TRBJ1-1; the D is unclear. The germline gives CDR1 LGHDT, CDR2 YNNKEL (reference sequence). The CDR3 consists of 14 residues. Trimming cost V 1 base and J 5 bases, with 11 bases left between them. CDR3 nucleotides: TGTGCCAGCAGCCAAGGCACTGAGGGTACTGAAGCTTTCTTT. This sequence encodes CASSQGTEGTEAFF.

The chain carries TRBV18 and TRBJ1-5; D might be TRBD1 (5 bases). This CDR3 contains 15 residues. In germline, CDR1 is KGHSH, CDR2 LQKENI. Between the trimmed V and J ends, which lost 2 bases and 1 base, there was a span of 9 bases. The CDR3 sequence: CASSPGAGSNQPQHF. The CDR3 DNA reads TGTGCCAGCTCACCAGGGGCAGGAAGCAATCAGCCCCAGCATTTT.

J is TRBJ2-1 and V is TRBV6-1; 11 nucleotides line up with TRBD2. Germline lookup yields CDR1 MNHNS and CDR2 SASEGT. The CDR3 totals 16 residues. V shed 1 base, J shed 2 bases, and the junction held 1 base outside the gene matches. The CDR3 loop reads CASSEGLAGPYNEQFF. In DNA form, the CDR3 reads TGTGCCAGCAGTGAAGGACTAGCGGGACCCTACAATGAGCAGTTCTTC.

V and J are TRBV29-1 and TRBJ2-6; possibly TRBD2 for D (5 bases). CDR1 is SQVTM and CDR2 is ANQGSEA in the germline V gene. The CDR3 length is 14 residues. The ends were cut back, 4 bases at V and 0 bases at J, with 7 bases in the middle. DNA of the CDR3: TGCAGCGTTGGACGGGACTCTGGGGCCAACGTCCTGACTTTC. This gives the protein CSVGRDSGANVLTF.

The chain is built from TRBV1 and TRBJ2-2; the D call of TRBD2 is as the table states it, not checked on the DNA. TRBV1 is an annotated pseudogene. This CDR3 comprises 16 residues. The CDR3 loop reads CTSSQERLAYTGELFF. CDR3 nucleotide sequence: TGCACCAGCAGCCAAGAACGACTAGCGTACACCGGGGAGCTGTTTTTT.

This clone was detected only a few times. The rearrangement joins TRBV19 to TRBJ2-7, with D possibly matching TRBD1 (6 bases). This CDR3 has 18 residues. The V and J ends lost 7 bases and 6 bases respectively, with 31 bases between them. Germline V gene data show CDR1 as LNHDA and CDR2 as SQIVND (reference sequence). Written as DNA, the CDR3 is TGTGCCAGTAAATTGGGCCCCGAAACGACAGGCCCCTTGGGCGAGCAGTACTTC. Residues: CASKLGPETTGPLGEQYF.

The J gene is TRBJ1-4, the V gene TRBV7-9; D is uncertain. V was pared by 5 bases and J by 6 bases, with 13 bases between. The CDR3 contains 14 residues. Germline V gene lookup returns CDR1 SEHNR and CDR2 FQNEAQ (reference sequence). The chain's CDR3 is CASSEGQKHEKLFF. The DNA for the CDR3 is TGTGCCAGCAGCGAGGGCCAGAAACATGAAAAACTGTTTTTT.